This TCR beta chain was observed in a study of shared clonotypes between healthy human individuals. Study-wide context: The composition of the donors was a couple of women and a few men aged 18 to 49.

In the naive CD8 group, cells lacked CD45RO and were positively selected for CCR7, so terminally differentiated effector memory CD45RA+ cells were left out. All donors were healthy HIV-negative adults lacking recent acute infections or vaccinations. Every donor, a Caucasian adult, lived in Nashville, Tennessee. Germline assignment: CDR1 MNHNY and CDR2 SVGAGI (reference sequence). V lost 10 bases to trimming and J lost 10 bases; unmatched junction nucleotides: 3. CDR3 length equals 9 residues. Samples underwent the assay at deep level. Assay: immunoSEQ multiplex PCR; the TCRdb copy retains only in-frame clones and omits some. Among 560,000 or so clones listed, 95% to 97% were seen once.

The sample was naive CD8+ T cells sorted from blood. The source is a woman under 40 in good health. This chain joins TRBV6-6 and TRBJ1-1, with 7 bases lining up with TRBD1. CDR3 sequence reads: CATTGAAFF. CDR3 sequence (DNA): TGTGCCACCACAGGGGCAGCTTTCTTT.